This note documents a single TCR beta chain sequence. An end of the junction does not agree with germline; a read error may underlie this. Newly diagnosed hyperthyroidism patients aged 18 to 65 years had disease lasting under 2 months. Patients were excluded for uncontrolled infection, other autoimmune disease, pregnancy or lactation. This sample was taken from a study of T cells in Graves' hyperthyroidism and ophthalmopathy. Whole-study context: Peripheral blood was taken when the disease was first diagnosed, before any treatment began.

RNA transcripts yielded amplified TCR beta CDR3 regions. The HTBI set primed first-round TCR CDR3 RT-PCR. Each CDR3 protein gets one entry after TCRdb re-called the multiplex PCR reads with MiXCR. The table lists 700,000 to 950,000 distinct CDR3 sequences, 35% of them singletons, with around 32% in the top ten. The V gene's germline CDR1 is SGHAT and CDR2 FQNNGV. There are 14 residues in the CDR3. The chain uses TRBV11-2 and TRBJ2-5; 11 nucleotides agree with TRBD2. The origin of this receptor is a woman aged 40-49 years with Graves' hyperthyroidism. The source material was blood. The CDR3 coding sequence is TGTGCCAGCAGCGCCACTAGCGGGGGACCAACCCAGTGCTTC. Translating gives CASSATSGGPTQCF.